This entry describes one T cell receptor (beta chain). What it binds is unknown. These data originate in a study of cytomegalovirus exposure and HLA in healthy donors. Unrecorded immune exposure was likely among donors, who were nominally healthy when sampled. Overall study findings and caveats: A later look showed TCR association rates differing by HLA locus, highest for DRB1 and lowest for HLA-C. Later analysis suggested most CMV-associated TCR beta chains were HLA-restricted. Earlier results showed most TCR beta V segments being productive about 87% or about 30% of the time.

PCR primers comprised 60 Vbeta and 13 Jbeta primers. The protocol was immunoSEQ multiplex PCR, while the TCRdb copy is restricted to in-frame clones and leaves out a portion. The sample holds 120,000 or so clones, 75% seen once. The germline V and J ends were trimmed by 8 bases and 2 bases, with 18 bases remaining between them. The V gene's germline CDR1 is LGHNT and CDR2 FRNRAP. This CDR3 has 15 residues. Sequencing used PBMCs. The clonotype originates from a woman in her 40s in good health and CMV-seropositive. V and J are TRBV12-5 and TRBJ1-1; D uncertain. DNA for the CDR3: TGTGCTAGTTCTGGTGCGGGGTCGATCAACACTGAAGCTTTCTTT. The encoded protein is CASSGAGSINTEAFF. Using reference TRBV12-5 and TRBJ1-1 for the parts outside the CDR3, the full variable domain is DARVTQTPRHKVTEMGQEVTMRCQPILGHNTVFWYRQTMMQGLELLAYFRNRAPLDDSGMPKDRFSAEMPDATLATLKIQPSEPRDSAVYFCASSGAGSINTEAFFGQGTRLTVV.